This T cell receptor beta chain was profiled in a study of shared clonotypes between healthy human individuals. Study-wide findings and caveats: Clonotypes that were shared across a few donors made up roughly 5% of naive CD4 clonotypes.

This CDR3 region has 20 residues. Germline CDR1 is GTSNPN and CDR2 is SVGIG (reference sequence). Trimming at V came to 5 bases and at J to 0 bases, leaving 11 bases not matched to a gene. Cells designated naive CD8 were CD45RO-negative and were positively selected for CCR7, with terminally differentiated effector memory CD45RA+ cells excluded. Libraries were prepared by immunoSEQ multiplex PCR; TCRdb keeps only in-frame clonotypes and omits some of them. The sample yields hundreds of thousands of clones, 85% to 95% seen once. This clone was counted a single time. Its antigen is currently unknown. This TCR was sampled from a woman aged 30 to 39 in good health. Sequencing was performed on naive CD8+ T cells sorted from blood. The chain carries TRBV30 and TRBJ2-6; TRBD2 aligns across 15 bases. The CDR3 region is CAWGRKGLAGGSSGANVLTF. The CDR3 DNA is TGTGCCTGGGGGAGAAAGGGACTAGCGGGAGGAAGCTCTGGGGCCAACGTCCTGACTTTC.